A selection of T cell receptor beta chains follows, all from one sample in a study of human T cells and chemical hapten exposure. TCRdb passed the RACE reads through MiXCR, listing each CDR3 protein once. The sample carries about 90,000 distinct CDR3 sequences, 10% to 13% recorded once. The sequences come from whole blood, collected in connection with sensitization to the hapten diphenylcyclopropenone (DPC). The receptor set was obtained from a man aged 35-49 years with alopecia areata. Some clones in this sample may be carry-over from other donors' samples. CDR3s include the opening cysteine and the closing phenylalanine or tryptophan. The D gene is left open where the match is weak. Expanded clones get a size class; other rows say once, few or many, or leave the size out.

>TRBJ1-1|14|many|TRBV20-1|.
CSASPGGTGTEAFF
TGCAGTGCTAGCCCCGGGGGGACCGGCACTGAAGCTTTCTTT
>TRBJ2-3|19|.|TRBV7-2|TRBD2
CASSLAKLAGGLSIDTQYF
TGTGCCAGCAGCTTAGCGAAACTAGCGGGAGGGTTGTCAATAGATACGCAGTATTTT
>TRBJ2-7|15|few|TRBV7-2|TRBD1
CASSLQGAPSYEQYF
TGTGCCAGCAGCCTACAGGGGGCGCCGTCCTACGAGCAGTACTTC
>TRBJ2-3|17|.|TRBV7-2|TRBD1
CASSSDRGKASTDTQYF
TGTGCCAGCAGCTCGGACAGGGGGAAAGCTAGCACAGATACGCAGTATTTT
>TRBJ2-5|14|few|TRBV20-1|.
CSASGGRGQETQYF
TGCAGTGCTAGCGGGGGAAGAGGGCAAGAGACCCAGTACTTC
>TRBJ1-4|15|few|TRBV2|TRBD1
CASSGRQGMNEKLFF
TGTGCCAGCAGTGGTAGACAGGGGATGAATGAAAAACTGTTTTTT
>TRBJ1-2|13|few|TRBV24-1|TRBD1
CATTAGTDYGYTF
TGTGCCACCACGGCAGGGACAGACTATGGCTACACCTTC
>TRBJ1-4|13|few|TRBV7-9|.
CASSTSTNEKLFF
TGTGCCAGCAGCACCTCAACTAATGAAAAACTGTTTTTT
>TRBJ2-3|16|many|TRBV29-1|.
CSVENRAHPQGDTQYF
TGCAGCGTTGAAAACCGGGCCCATCCGCAGGGAGATACGCAGTATTTT
>TRBJ2-5|13|few|TRBV29-1|.
CSVAPEHAETQYF
TGCAGCGTTGCTCCGGAACACGCCGAGACCCAGTACTTC
>TRBJ2-5|13|.|TRBV20-1|.
CSASLTVLGTQYF
TGCAGTGCTTCCCTGACAGTTTTGGGGACCCAGTACTTC
>TRBJ2-1|18|.|TRBV2|TRBD1
CASSDPGDRGRGYNEQFF
TGTGCCAGCAGTGATCCTGGGGACAGGGGGCGAGGGTACAATGAGCAGTTCTTC
>TRBJ1-4|15|many|TRBV5-1|.
CASSLAQGGHEKLFF
TGCGCCAGCAGCTTGGCACAGGGAGGACATGAAAAACTGTTTTTT
>TRBJ2-3|14|.|TRBV10-3|TRBD1
CAIRDRGQGDTQYF
TGTGCCATCAGGGACAGGGGGCAAGGAGATACGCAGTATTTT
>TRBJ2-5|15|many|TRBV12-3/TRBV12-4|.
CASSPPQGLKETQYF
TGTGCCAGCAGTCCGCCACAGGGACTCAAAGAGACCCAGTACTTC
>TRBJ1-1|13|.|TRBV3-1|TRBD1
CASGQALNTEAFF
TGTGCCAGCGGACAGGCTTTGAACACTGAAGCTTTCTTT
>TRBJ2-3|14|few|TRBV11-1|.
CASSDAGSPDTQYF
TGTGCCAGCAGTGACGCAGGGAGCCCAGATACGCAGTATTTT
>TRBJ1-4|15|many|TRBV7-2|.
CASSLDPSPREKLFF
TGTGCCAGCAGCTTAGATCCCAGTCCCAGAGAAAAACTGTTTTTT
>TRBJ1-4|14|few|TRBV10-3|.
CAISPGSPSLRLFF
TGTGCCATCAGCCCGGGATCCCCTTCTCTACGGCTGTTTTTT
>TRBJ1-3|15|many|TRBV29-1|.
CSVEAQELSGNTIYF
TGCAGCGTTGAAGCCCAGGAGCTCTCTGGAAACACCATATATTTT
>TRBJ2-7|15|few|TRBV10-3|TRBD2
CAISGTSGVSYEQYF
TGTGCCATCAGTGGGACTAGCGGGGTCTCCTACGAGCAGTACTTC
>TRBJ2-7|16|.|TRBV18|TRBD2
CASSPPNLAGATAQYF
TGTGCCAGCTCACCACCGAACCTAGCGGGAGCTACTGCGCAGTACTTC